Presented here are 3 T cell receptor beta chains from one specimen sequenced in a study of T cells in Graves' hyperthyroidism and ophthalmopathy. TCR beta CDR3 region amplification was performed from RNA transcripts. A set of HTBI primers served as the primers for a first-round RT-PCR of the TCR CDR3. TCRdb passed the multiplex PCR reads through MiXCR, listing each CDR3 protein once. The sample consists of 350,000 to 400,000 distinct CDR3 sequences, under 15% of them appearing once. Specimen: blood. These TCRs come from a woman aged 25-40 years with Graves' hyperthyroidism.

At least ten counts were recorded for this clonotype. The rearrangement joins TRBV7-2 to TRBJ2-5; D gene uncertain. The V gene's germline CDR1 is SGHTA and CDR2 FQGNSA. This CDR3 contains 13 residues. The ends were cut back, 5 bases at V and 1 base at J, with 8 bases in the middle. CDR3 nucleotide sequence: TGTGCCAGCAGCACTCGGACCCAAGAGACCCAGTACTTC. This encodes CASSTRTQETQYF. Based on the CDR3 plus reference TRBV7-2 and TRBJ2-5, the full variable domain is GAGVSQSPSNKVTEKGKDVELRCDPISGHTALYWYRQSLGQGLEFLIYFQGNSAPDKSGLPSDRFSAERTGGSVSTLTIQRTQQEDSAVYLCASSTRTQETQYFGPGTRLLVL.

This clonotype turned up a few times. The chain is built from TRBV2 and TRBJ1-1; possible D gene TRBD1, 5 bases. Trimming removed 3 bases from V and 6 bases from J, with 17 bases in between. This CDR3 has 15 residues. The germline V gene has CDR1 SNHLY and CDR2 FYNNEI. The CDR3 region is CASSDFKPLQAEAFF. DNA of the CDR3: TGTGCCAGCAGTGATTTTAAGCCTTTACAGGCTGAAGCTTTCTTT.

This clonotype was seen many times. CDR3 coding DNA: TGTGCCAGCTCACCATTCGTTAGCGGGGGAACCTACAATGAGCAGTTCTTC. As protein: CASSPFVSGGTYNEQFF. The gene calls are TRBV18 and TRBJ2-1; TRBD2 agrees at 9 bases. From germline, CDR1 is KGHSH and CDR2 LQKENI. The V segment lost 2 bases and the J segment 2 bases; nucleotides outside the gene matches: 7. The CDR3 has 17 residues. Based on the CDR3 plus reference TRBV18 and TRBJ2-1, the full variable domain is NAGVMQNPRHLVRRRGQEARLRCSPMKGHSHVYWYRQLPEEGLKFMVYLQKENIIDESGMPKERFSAEFPKEGPSILRIQQVVRGDSAAYFCASSPFVSGGTYNEQFFGPGTRLTVL.